These T cell receptor beta chains were read from a single sample in a study of CD8 T cells in Susac syndrome. One entry per CDR3 protein, called by TCRdb with MiXCR from the immunoSEQ multiplex PCR reads. The repertoire holds tens of thousands of distinct CDR3 sequences, 91% seen once, with about 0.47% in the top ten. The sample comprised CD8+ T cells from PBMCs. The receptors here all came from a human donor with multiple sclerosis. Each CDR3 is given with its conserved first and last residue. Each record gives: J gene, clone size, V gene, D gene, CDR3 protein, CDR3 DNA. D genes are given only for firm matches. Rows may omit the clone size; those that give it use once, few, many or a size class.

J: TRBJ2-5
size: NA
V: TRBV28
D: NA
CDR3: CATGQGRDWQETQYF
DNA: TGTGCCACCGGCCAGGGAAGAGATTGGCAAGAGACCCAGTACTTC

J: TRBJ1-1
size: NA
V: TRBV13
D: NA
CDR3: CASSLNTGDTEAFF
DNA: TGTGCCAGCAGCTTAAACACGGGGGACACTGAAGCTTTCTTT

J: TRBJ2-5
size: NA
V: TRBV10-3
D: TRBD2
CDR3: CAISESGGGPAGETQYF
DNA: TGTGCCATCAGTGAGTCGGGCGGGGGTCCCGCAGGGGAGACCCAGTACTTC

J: TRBJ2-7
size: NA
V: TRBV20-1
D: TRBD2
CDR3: CSARVNRDYLYEQYF
DNA: TGCAGTGCTAGGGTGAACCGGGACTATCTCTACGAGCAGTACTTC

J: TRBJ1-4
size: NA
V: TRBV7-9
D: NA
CDR3: CASSPGPNEKLFF
DNA: TGTGCCAGCAGCCCGGGGCCTAATGAAAAACTGTTTTTT

J: TRBJ2-5
size: NA
V: TRBV7-8
D: TRBD1
CDR3: CASSWGTAIQETQYF
DNA: TGTGCCAGCAGCTGGGGGACAGCGATTCAAGAGACCCAGTACTTC

J: TRBJ2-7
size: NA
V: TRBV28
D: NA
CDR3: CASSPWGSYEQYF
DNA: TGTGCCAGCAGTCCCTGGGGGTCCTACGAGCAGTACTTC

J: TRBJ2-3
size: NA
V: TRBV19
D: NA
CDR3: CASSMVLDTQYF
DNA: TGTGCCAGTAGTATGGTTCTTGATACGCAGTATTTT

J: TRBJ2-7
size: NA
V: TRBV4-1
D: NA
CDR3: CASSQDDAGGRITYEQYF
DNA: TGCGCCAGCAGCCAAGATGATGCGGGTGGTCGGATCACCTACGAGCAGTACTTC

J: TRBJ2-3
size: NA
V: TRBV14
D: NA
CDR3: CASSQYSGVAQYF
DNA: TGTGCCAGCAGCCAATACTCAGGAGTAGCGCAGTATTTT

J: TRBJ2-7
size: NA
V: TRBV19
D: NA
CDR3: CASSLYDSTYEQYF
DNA: TGTGCCAGTAGTTTATATGACAGTACCTACGAGCAGTACTTC

J: TRBJ1-2
size: NA
V: TRBV6-1
D: NA
CDR3: CASSEFENYGYTF
DNA: TGTGCCAGCAGTGAATTTGAGAACTATGGCTACACCTTC

J: TRBJ2-2
size: NA
V: TRBV6-5
D: TRBD2
CDR3: CASSWGGSTGELFF
DNA: TGTGCCAGCAGTTGGGGGGGGTCGACCGGGGAGCTGTTTTTT

J: TRBJ2-7
size: NA
V: TRBV24-1
D: TRBD1
CDR3: CATSRGQGSSSYEQYF
DNA: TGTGCCACCAGTCGGGGACAGGGGTCTTCTTCCTACGAGCAGTACTTC

J: TRBJ2-1
size: once
V: TRBV7-6
D: TRBD2
CDR3: CASSQTSGSYEQFF
DNA: TGTGCCAGCAGCCAGACTAGCGGGAGTTATGAGCAGTTCTTC

J: TRBJ2-7
size: NA
V: TRBV19
D: NA
CDR3: CASSIGGSPFYEQYF
DNA: TGTGCCAGTAGTATAGGAGGGTCCCCCTTCTACGAGCAGTACTTC

J: TRBJ1-6
size: NA
V: TRBV6-6
D: NA
CDR3: CASSYHRVEDSPLHF
DNA: TGTGCCAGCAGTTACCACAGGGTAGAGGATTCACCCCTCCACTTT

J: TRBJ1-2
size: NA
V: TRBV18
D: NA
CDR3: CASSPDHLHGYTF
DNA: TGTGCCAGCTCACCGGATCACCTCCATGGCTACACCTTC

J: TRBJ2-3
size: NA
V: TRBV7-2
D: NA
CDR3: CASSTYRTSTDTQYF
DNA: TGTGCCAGCAGCACCTACAGGACTAGCACAGATACGCAGTATTTT

J: TRBJ2-2
size: NA
V: TRBV29-1
D: NA
CDR3: CSAQGDTGELFF
DNA: TGCAGCGCCCAAGGCGACACCGGGGAGCTGTTTTTT

J: TRBJ1-1
size: NA
V: TRBV18
D: NA
CDR3: CASSPKWGNTEAFF
DNA: TGTGCCAGCTCACCAAAGTGGGGAAACACTGAAGCTTTCTTT

J: TRBJ2-7
size: NA
V: TRBV9
D: TRBD2
CDR3: CASSVGSGSYEQYF
DNA: TGTGCCAGCAGCGTTGGTAGCGGGAGCTACGAGCAGTACTTC

J: TRBJ1-5
size: NA
V: TRBV27
D: TRBD1
CDR3: CASRDPTGDQPQHF
DNA: TGTGCCAGCAGAGACCCGACAGGGGACCAGCCCCAGCATTTT

J: TRBJ1-5
size: NA
V: TRBV19
D: TRBD1
CDR3: CASRTGINQPQHF
DNA: TGTGCCAGCCGGACAGGGATCAATCAGCCCCAGCATTTT

J: TRBJ2-7
size: once
V: TRBV6-2/TRBV6-3
D: TRBD1
CDR3: CASSLGGTGLYEQYF
DNA: TGTGCCAGCAGCTTAGGGGGGACAGGACTCTACGAGCAGTACTTC

J: TRBJ2-5
size: once
V: TRBV12-3/TRBV12-4
D: NA
CDR3: CASSFSGDQETQYF
DNA: TGTGCCAGCAGTTTTTCAGGGGACCAAGAGACCCAGTACTTC

J: TRBJ2-4
size: NA
V: TRBV4-3
D: TRBD1
CDR3: CASSQDGTDEIQYF
DNA: TGCGCCAGCAGCCAAGATGGGACAGACGAGATTCAGTACTTC